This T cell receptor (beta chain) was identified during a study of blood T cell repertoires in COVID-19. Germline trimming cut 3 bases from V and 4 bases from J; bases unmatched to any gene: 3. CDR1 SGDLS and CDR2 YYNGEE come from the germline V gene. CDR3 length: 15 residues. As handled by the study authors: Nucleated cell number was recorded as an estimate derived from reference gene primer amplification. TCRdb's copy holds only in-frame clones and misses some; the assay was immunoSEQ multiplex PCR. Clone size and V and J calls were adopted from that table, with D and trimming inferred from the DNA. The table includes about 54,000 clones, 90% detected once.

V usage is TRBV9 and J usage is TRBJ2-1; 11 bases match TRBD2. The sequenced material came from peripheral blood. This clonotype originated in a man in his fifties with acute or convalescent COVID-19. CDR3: CASSARLAGYNEQFF. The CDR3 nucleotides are TGTGCCAGCAGCGCGAGACTAGCGGGGTACAATGAGCAGTTCTTC.